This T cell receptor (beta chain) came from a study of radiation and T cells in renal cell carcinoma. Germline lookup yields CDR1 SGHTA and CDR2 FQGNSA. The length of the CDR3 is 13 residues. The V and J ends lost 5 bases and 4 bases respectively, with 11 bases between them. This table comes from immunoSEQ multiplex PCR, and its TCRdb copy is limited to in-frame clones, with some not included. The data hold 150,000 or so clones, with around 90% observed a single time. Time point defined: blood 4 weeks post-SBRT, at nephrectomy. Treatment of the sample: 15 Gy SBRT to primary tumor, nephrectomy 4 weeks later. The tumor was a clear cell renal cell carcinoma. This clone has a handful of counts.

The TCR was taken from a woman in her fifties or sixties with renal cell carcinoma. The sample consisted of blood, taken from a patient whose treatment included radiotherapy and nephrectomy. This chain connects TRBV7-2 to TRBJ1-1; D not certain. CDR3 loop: CASSLMEVTEAFF. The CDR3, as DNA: TGTGCCAGCAGCCTGATGGAGGTCACTGAAGCTTTCTTT.